One sample yielded the 17 T cell receptor beta chains listed below, sequenced in a study of CD8 T cells in Susac syndrome. Random hexamers primed reverse transcription of roughly 0.5 to 1 ug RNA. TCRdb reprocessed the immunoSEQ multiplex PCR reads with MiXCR, giving one entry per CDR3 protein. The table records 160,000 or so distinct CDR3 sequences, just under 95% of them present only once. The material sequenced was CD4+ T cells from PBMCs. The source is a human donor in good health.

The rearrangement links TRBV9 to TRBJ2-7; tentative D call: TRBD1 (6 bases). From germline, CDR1 is SGDLS and CDR2 YYNGEE. V was trimmed by 3 bases and J by 2 bases, leaving 9 bases between them. This CDR3 has 13 residues. DNA for the CDR3: TGTGCCAGCAGCGCACAGGGAACCTACGAGCAGTACTTC. Translated: CASSAQGTYEQYF.

CDR3 nucleotide sequence: TGCAGCGTTGGTCGCCAGGGGGCCACCGGGGAGCTGTTTTTT. Residues: CSVGRQGATGELFF. The chain uses TRBV29-1 and TRBJ2-2; 8 bases align to TRBD1. The CDR3 is 14 amino acids. Looked up from germline, CDR1 is SQVTM and CDR2 is ANQGSEA. Trimming at V came to 4 bases and at J to 4 bases, leaving 5 bases not matched to a gene.

The genes are TRBV6-5 and TRBJ2-3; 11 bases are shared with TRBD2. The CDR3 is 15 amino acids. Germline CDR1 and CDR2: MNHEY and SVGAGI. After removal of 4 bases from V and 7 bases from J, the junction contained 7 bases not matched to a gene. CDR3 bases: TGTGCCAGCAGTTCCCCTAGCGGGGGGAGTTATACGCAGTATTTT. It specifies CASSSPSGGSYTQYF.

V is TRBV5-8 and J is TRBJ2-5; the D gene is possibly TRBD1 (5 bases). This CDR3 is built from 13 residues. CDR1 is SGHTS and CDR2 is YDEGEE in the germline V gene. V was pared by 4 bases and J by 3 bases, with 10 bases between. CDR3 sequence reads: CASSQGLKETQYF. The CDR3 region has the DNA TGTGCCAGCAGCCAGGGTCTGAAAGAGACCCAGTACTTC. The entire variable domain, with the rest obtained from reference TRBV5-8 and TRBJ2-5, is as follows: EAGVTQSPTHLIKTRGQQATLRCSPISGHTSVYWYQQALGLGLQFLLWYDEGEERNRGNFPPRFSGRQFPNYSSELNVNALELEDSALYLCASSQGLKETQYFGPGTRLLVL.

Concerning this clonotype itself: Without the conserved terminal phenylalanine or tryptophan, this CDR3 likely stems from a read error. The DNA is left out, because the CDR3 cannot be placed on it with certainty; the CDR3 is given as TCRdb lists it. This sequence joins TRBV20-1 and TRBJ2-1; the table gives TRBD1 as D, unverified against the DNA. The length of the CDR3 is 11 amino acids, counting both ends. The germline gives CDR1 DFQATT, CDR2 SNEGSKA (reference sequence). The CDR3 sequence is CSAETLARGPL.

This clonotype appeared a single time. The J gene is TRBJ2-1, the V gene TRBV9, with 7 positions matching TRBD2. J lost 3 bases, V lost 0 bases, and 3 bases had no gene match. Germline V gives CDR1 SGDLS, CDR2 YYNGEE. The CDR3 covers 15 residues. The CDR3 reads CASSVGAGNYNEQFF. CDR3 DNA sequence: TGTGCCAGCAGCGTAGGAGCGGGAAACTACAATGAGCAGTTCTTC.

V gene TRBV29-1 combines with J gene TRBJ1-2; D unresolved. The CDR3 is 10 amino acids. The germline V gene has CDR1 SQVTM and CDR2 ANQGSEA. V was trimmed by 7 bases and J by 8 bases, leaving 11 bases between them. In nucleotides, the CDR3 is TGCAGCGCCTTACAGAACGGCTACACCTTC. Translated, it gives CSALQNGYTF.

The J gene is TRBJ2-1, the V gene TRBV25-1; 7 bases match TRBD2. Germline V gives CDR1 MGHDK, CDR2 SYGVNS. The ends lost 1 base at V and 2 bases at J; junction bases unmatched: 8. CDR3 length: 17 residues. The CDR3 is CASSELYAGDAYNEQFF. In DNA form, the CDR3 reads TGTGCCAGCAGTGAATTATATGCGGGGGACGCCTACAATGAGCAGTTCTTC.

The chain links TRBV6-1 to TRBJ2-5, with D perhaps matching TRBD2 (6 bases). The germline V and J ends were trimmed by 4 bases and 0 bases, with 9 bases remaining between them. This CDR3 comprises 14 residues. Germline assignment: CDR1 MNHNS and CDR2 SASEGT. CDR3 residues: CASSAGDDQETQYF. Here the CDR3 DNA reads TGTGCCAGCAGTGCGGGGGACGACCAAGAGACCCAGTACTTC.

This clonotype was detected only once. The rearrangement links TRBV19 to TRBJ1-1, with 7 bases that match TRBD1. V lost 6 bases and J lost 3; bases outside the gene matches: 7. The CDR3 has 14 residues. Germline V lookup: CDR1 LNHDA, CDR2 SQIVND (reference sequence). The CDR3 bases are TGTGCCAGTAGGCCAGGGGGGGCGGACACTGAAGCTTTCTTT. It encodes CASRPGGADTEAFF.

The gene calls are TRBV6-5 and TRBJ2-7, with 8 bases aligning to TRBD2. Looked up from germline, CDR1 is MNHEY and CDR2 is SVGAGI. V gave up 0 bases and J gave up 0 bases; unmatched junction bases: 1. This CDR3 spans 15 amino acids. The CDR3 sequence: CASSYSSGSSYEQYF. DNA for the CDR3: TGTGCCAGCAGTTACTCGAGCGGGAGCTCCTACGAGCAGTACTTC.

The chain couples TRBV12-3 or TRBV12-4 to TRBJ2-5, with TRBD1 matching 10 bases. The CDR3 runs to 15 residues. With 7 bases clipped from V and 5 bases from J, the junction kept 10 bases outside the gene matches. Written as DNA, the CDR3 is TGTGCCAGCACTACCGGGACAGGGGTAAGGGAGACCCAGTACTTC. Translation: CASTTGTGVRETQYF.

DNA of the CDR3: TGTGCCAGCAGTGAAACTACCCACTCTGGAAACACCATATATTTT. This translates into CASSETTHSGNTIYF. The chain uses TRBV2 and TRBJ1-3; D uncertain. The CDR3 runs 15 residues. Per germline, CDR1 SNHLY and CDR2 FYNNEI. Between the trimmed V and J ends, which lost 2 bases and 0 bases, there was a span of 8 bases.

The CDR3 protein is CASSFSPATVNEQFF. The CDR3 DNA reads as TGTGCCAGCAGCTTCTCCCCGGCCACCGTTAATGAGCAGTTCTTC. The chain joins TRBV7-3 to TRBJ2-1; D remains ambiguous. The CDR3 runs to 15 residues. Germline assignment: CDR1 SGHTA and CDR2 FQGTGA. Deletions cut 3 bases from V and 7 bases from J, with 16 bases between.

The gene calls are TRBV20-1 and TRBJ1-6; 9 bases are a match to TRBD1. This CDR3 is built from 17 residues. Germline-derived CDR1 and CDR2 are DFQATT and SNEGSKA (reference sequence). Trimming removed 4 bases from V and 10 bases from J; junction bases left unmatched: 17. CDR3 protein: CSAIGTGTGTIRSPLHF. The DNA of the CDR3 is TGCAGTGCTATAGGGACGGGGACAGGGACAATCAGGTCACCCCTCCACTTT.

The genes are TRBV2 and TRBJ1-5; no definite D call. This CDR3 has 16 amino acids. In germline, CDR1 is SNHLY, CDR2 FYNNEI. Trimming shortened V by 5 bases and J by 3 bases, and 17 bases separated the two germline ends. The CDR3 DNA reads as TGTGCCAGCAGTTCCCAGCAGACGGACTACAATCAGCCCCAGCATTTT. This codes for CASSSQQTDYNQPQHF.

The chain uses TRBV6-5 and TRBJ2-3, with 13 bases that match TRBD2. The germline gives CDR1 MNHEY, CDR2 SVGAGI. Trimming cost V 6 bases and J 9 bases; bases outside gene matches: 3. CDR3 length: 13 residues. CDR3 protein: CASSGTSGVTQYF. The CDR3, as DNA: TGTGCCAGCAGCGGGACTAGCGGGGTGACGCAGTATTTT.